These 28 T cell receptor beta chains share one sample of origin, sequenced in a study of blood T cell repertoires in COVID-19. Sequencing was performed with immunoSEQ multiplex PCR; in TCRdb, only in-frame clones are kept and a portion is missing. The data hold around 260,000 clones, with approximately 88% observed a single time. Sequenced sample: peripheral blood. Source of these receptors: a human donor in a cohort sampled during active COVID-19.

The CDR3 DNA follows: TGTGCCAGCAGCGCTCTAGCGGGCAACTACAATGAGCAGTTCTTC. Translated, it gives CASSALAGNYNEQFF. The chain links TRBV9 to TRBJ2-1, with TRBD2 identical over 8 bases. The V gene's germline CDR1 is SGDLS and CDR2 YYNGEE. After removal of 3 bases from V and 3 bases from J, the junction contained 5 bases not matched to a gene. This CDR3 spans 15 amino acids.

The genes are TRBV30 and TRBJ1-6; D gene ambiguous. Germline V gene lookup returns CDR1 GTSNPN and CDR2 SVGIG (reference sequence). The V end was cut by 4 bases, the J end by 1 base, with 14 bases between. The length of the CDR3 is 16 residues. The CDR3 is CAWTLLRGSYNSPLHF. DNA for the CDR3: TGTGCCTGGACCCTATTACGGGGATCCTATAATTCACCCCTCCACTTT.

A single count supports this clone. The rearrangement uses TRBV6-1 and TRBJ1-2; 7 bases agree with TRBD1. The CDR3 length is 17 residues. Germline lookup yields CDR1 MNHNS and CDR2 SASEGT. The junction had 11 bases not matched to a gene; V was cut back by 4 bases and J by 0 bases. The CDR3 protein is CASSGHRDSITNYGYTF. The CDR3 DNA is TGTGCCAGCAGTGGACACCGGGACAGCATAACTAACTATGGCTACACCTTC.

This chain joins TRBV30 and TRBJ2-7; TRBD1 might be the D (5 bases). The germline V gene encodes CDR1 GTSNPN and CDR2 SVGIG (reference sequence). V was clipped by 3 bases and J by 3 bases, with 12 bases between them. This CDR3 is 13 amino acids long. CDR3 amino acids: CAWSTGLDYEQYF. Written as DNA, the CDR3 is TGTGCCTGGAGCACAGGATTGGACTACGAGCAGTACTTC.

The chain recombines TRBV2 with TRBJ2-7; weak D call: TRBD2 (5 bases). Trimming removed 6 bases at V and 4 bases at J, with 16 bases between. CDR3 length equals 14 residues. The V gene's germline CDR1 is SNHLY and CDR2 FYNNEI. The CDR3 DNA is TGTGCCAGCAGGGCGGGTGGGGATTTTTACGAGCAGTACTTC. Translated, it gives CASRAGGDFYEQYF.

The chain carries TRBV19 and TRBJ1-6, with 7 positions matching TRBD1. The V and J ends lost 8 bases and 14 bases, in that order; junction bases with no gene match: 21. The CDR3 length is 16 residues. CDR1 LNHDA and CDR2 SQIVND come from the germline V gene (reference sequence). CDR3 residues: CASSGQEKALRGALHF. DNA for the CDR3: TGTGCCAGTTCCGGACAGGAGAAGGCTCTAAGGGGAGCCCTCCACTTT.

The gene calls are TRBV7-6 and TRBJ2-1, with TRBD2 identical over 7 bases. The V segment lost 3 bases and the J segment 5 bases; nucleotides outside the gene matches: 7. CDR3 size: 15 residues. Germline CDR1 SGHVS, CDR2 FNYEAQ. The CDR3 DNA sequence: TGTGCCAGCAGCTTTCTCAGCGGGAATAACAATGAGCAGTTCTTC. Amino acids: CASSFLSGNNNEQFF.

This chain joins TRBV6-5 and TRBJ1-1, with 8 bases lining up with TRBD1. From germline, CDR1 is MNHEY and CDR2 SVGAGI. Losses at the gene ends were 7 bases for V and 4 bases for J; bases not matched to a gene: 5. This CDR3 contains 13 residues. The CDR3 loop is CASIRQGSTEAFF. Written as DNA, the CDR3 is TGTGCCAGCATCCGACAGGGGAGCACTGAAGCTTTCTTT.

This clone has only a few counts. V gene TRBV18 combines with J gene TRBJ2-7; D is perhaps TRBD1 (5 bases). The ends were cut back, 1 base at V and 3 bases at J, with 19 bases in the middle. This CDR3 region has 17 residues. In germline, CDR1 is KGHSH, CDR2 LQKENI. CDR3 region: CASSPLADSSVNYEQYF. CDR3 DNA: TGTGCCAGCTCACCACTGGCAGACAGTTCCGTCAACTACGAGCAGTACTTC.

The CDR3: CASSTGTGASPLHF. The CDR3 bases are TGTGCCAGCAGCACCGGGACAGGGGCTTCACCCCTCCACTTT. The chain has TRBV13 and TRBJ1-6, with 10 bases fitting TRBD1. The length of the CDR3 is 14 residues. The V segment lost 5 bases and the J segment 9 bases; nucleotides outside the gene matches: 4. CDR1 and CDR2 (germline): PRHDT, FYEKMQ (reference sequence).

The chain is built from TRBV7-9 and TRBJ1-1; D call uncertain. The CDR3 is 15 amino acids. V was pared by 5 bases and J by 1 base, with 14 bases between. In germline, CDR1 is SEHNR, CDR2 FQNEAQ (reference sequence). The CDR3 coding sequence is TGTGCCAGCAGCCAGTTGACATATTGGAACACTGAAGCTTTCTTT. Its protein product is CASSQLTYWNTEAFF. Full variable domain (outside the CDR3, taken from reference TRBV7-9 and TRBJ1-1): DTGVSQNPRHKITKRGQNVTFRCDPISEHNRLYWYRQTLGQGPEFLTYFQNEAQLEKSRLLSDRFSAERPKGSFSTLEIQRTEQGDSAMYLCASSQLTYWNTEAFFGQGTRLTVV.

The chain recombines TRBV5-6 with TRBJ1-1, with 7 nucleotides matching TRBD1. Germline V CDR1 and CDR2: SGHDT, YYEEEE. The CDR3 is made up of 13 amino acids. The V gene end was trimmed by 3 bases and the J gene end by 3 bases; junction bases not matched to a gene: 2. CDR3 amino acids: CASSWGQHTEAFF. The CDR3 DNA is TGTGCCAGCAGCTGGGGACAGCACACTGAAGCTTTCTTT.

This chain connects TRBV19 to TRBJ2-5; possibly TRBD1 for D (7 bases). Trimming removed 11 bases from V and 3 bases from J, with 19 bases in between. The CDR3 is 14 residues long. From germline, CDR1 is LNHDA and CDR2 SQIVND (reference sequence). CDR3 residues: CAPVLAGQKETQYF. CDR3 sequence (DNA): TGTGCCCCGGTCTTGGCGGGACAGAAAGAGACCCAGTACTTC.

The CDR3 sequence is CASSPGEQENYGYTF. The CDR3, as DNA: TGTGCCAGCTCACCAGGGGAGCAGGAGAACTATGGCTACACCTTC. The chain couples TRBV18 to TRBJ1-2; D remains unclear. The ends were cut back, 2 bases at V and 2 bases at J, with 12 bases in the middle. The CDR3 runs 15 residues. Germline CDR1 and CDR2: KGHSH and LQKENI.

CDR3: CASSQGSRGGFSYEQYF. The CDR3 DNA is TGCGCCAGCAGCCAGGGGAGTCGCGGGGGTTTCTCCTACGAGCAGTACTTC. The chain recombines TRBV4-3 with TRBJ2-7, with 7 bases matching TRBD2. Germline V gene lookup returns CDR1 LGHNA and CDR2 YSLEER. There are 17 residues in the CDR3. Unmatched junction bases numbered 11, after V lost 3 bases and J lost 0 bases.

For the CDR3, the DNA is TGCGCCAGCAGCCACAGGGGGGACGGATACGAGCAGTACTTC. This sequence encodes CASSHRGDGYEQYF. This chain uses TRBV4-3 with TRBJ2-7, with D possibly matching TRBD1 (7 bases). CDR3 length: 14 residues. The V gene lost 3 bases and the J gene lost 4 bases, with 13 bases spanning the gap. Germline V CDR1 and CDR2: LGHNA, YSLEER.

The rearrangement joins TRBV6-5 to TRBJ2-1; TRBD2 aligns across 7 bases. Trimming at V came to 0 bases and at J to 7 bases, leaving 6 bases not matched to a gene. The CDR3 consists of 15 residues. Germline CDR1 and CDR2: MNHEY and SVGAGI. CDR3: CASSYSRAGGNEQFF. In nucleotides, the CDR3 is TGTGCCAGCAGTTACTCGAGGGCCGGGGGGAATGAGCAGTTCTTC.

The chain combines TRBV18 with TRBJ2-7; 14 nucleotides match TRBD2. V was pared by 3 bases and J by 4 bases, with 2 bases of the junction left unmatched. Germline loops: CDR1 KGHSH, CDR2 LQKENI. The CDR3 length is 15 residues. The CDR3 sequence: CASSPGTSGRYEQYF. CDR3 DNA: TGTGCCAGCTCACCCGGGACTAGCGGGAGATACGAGCAGTACTTC. The variable domain in full, completed from reference TRBV18 and TRBJ2-7, reads NAGVMQNPRHLVRRRGQEARLRCSPMKGHSHVYWYRQLPEEGLKFMVYLQKENIIDESGMPKERFSAEFPKEGPSILRIQQVVRGDSAAYFCASSPGTSGRYEQYFGPGTRLTVT.

The chain recombines TRBV19 with TRBJ2-3; maybe TRBD2 (6 bases). The V gene's germline CDR1 is LNHDA and CDR2 SQIVND (reference sequence). This CDR3 has 15 residues. The ends were cut back, 6 bases at V and 5 bases at J, with 18 bases in the middle. Here the CDR3 reads CASSLFPGAEDTQYF. In DNA form, the CDR3 reads TGTGCCAGTAGCCTATTCCCGGGAGCGGAAGATACGCAGTATTTT.

J is TRBJ2-1 and V is TRBV19; D may be TRBD2 (5 bases). Per the germline V gene, CDR1 is LNHDA and CDR2 is SQIVND (reference sequence). The germline V and J ends were trimmed by 3 bases and 7 bases, with 13 bases remaining between them. There are 14 residues in the CDR3. CDR3 amino acids: CASSIFEGPNEQFF. Written as DNA, the CDR3 is TGTGCCAGTAGTATTTTCGAGGGTCCGAATGAGCAGTTCTTC.

The chain has TRBV7-6 and TRBJ2-7; 8 nucleotides agree with TRBD1. The CDR3 has 16 residues. The J segment lost 5 bases and the V segment lost 5 bases, leaving 14 bases of the junction unmatched. In germline, CDR1 is SGHVS, CDR2 FNYEAQ. CDR3 protein: CASSVRAGGAFNEQYF. The CDR3 DNA follows: TGTGCCAGCAGCGTTAGGGCAGGGGGCGCATTTAACGAGCAGTACTTC.

The chain uses TRBV19 and TRBJ2-3; TRBD2 is a possible D gene (7 bases). CDR1 is LNHDA and CDR2 is SQIVND in the germline V gene (reference sequence). This CDR3 contains 16 residues. Between the trimmed V and J ends, which lost 6 bases and 4 bases, there was a span of 20 bases. The CDR3 region has the DNA TGTGCCAGTAGCCGAGGGGGGGGCCGGGGCCCAGATACGCAGTATTTT. It codes for CASSRGGGRGPDTQYF.

This chain links TRBV11-1 with TRBJ1-1; 8 positions match TRBD1. V trimming: 5 bases; J trimming: 4 bases; junction bases outside the gene matches: 6. Germline CDR1 is SGHAT and CDR2 is FQDESV (reference sequence). CDR3 length: 14 residues. The CDR3 reads CASSVGQGRTEAFF. As DNA, the CDR3 is TGTGCCAGCAGCGTCGGACAGGGACGCACTGAAGCTTTCTTT.

The V gene is TRBV24-1, the J gene TRBJ1-2, with D perhaps matching TRBD1 (5 bases). The V end was cut by 8 bases, the J end by 0 bases, with 9 bases between. This CDR3 comprises 13 residues. From germline, CDR1 is KGHDR and CDR2 SFDVKD. The CDR3 bases are TGTGCCACCAATCAGGGTTCTAACTATGGCTACACCTTC. It yields the protein CATNQGSNYGYTF.

This clone has only one observation. The chain combines TRBV5-6 with TRBJ1-1; tentatively, D is TRBD1 (5 bases). The CDR3 sequence is 14 residues long. The V gene lost 4 bases and the J gene lost 5 bases, with 15 bases spanning the gap. Germline V gene lookup returns CDR1 SGHDT and CDR2 YYEEEE. The CDR3 DNA reads TGTGCCAGCAGCCCCGGGGGACGGTCGACTGAAGCTTTCTTT. It codes for CASSPGGRSTEAFF.

This clone has only one observation. The junction departs from germline at one end; a sequencing error may be responsible. The chain combines TRBV11-3 with TRBJ1-1; 10 bases are shared with TRBD1. CDR3 length equals 12 residues. Per the germline V gene, CDR1 is SGHNT and CDR2 is YENEEA. CDR3 nucleotides: TGTGCCAGCAGCCTAGACAGGGGGCAAGCTTTCTTT. This sequence encodes CASSLDRGQAFF.

This chain links TRBV15 with TRBJ2-1; TRBD2 agrees at 11 bases. Germline loops: CDR1 LNHNV, CDR2 YYDKDF (reference sequence). V was pared by 5 bases and J by 8 bases, with 8 bases of the junction left unmatched. The CDR3 extends over 15 amino acids. DNA for the CDR3: TGTGCCACCAGCGGGGCTAGCGGGAGGTTATATGAGCAGTTCTTC. Translated: CATSGASGRLYEQFF. Variable domain in full (rest from reference TRBV15 and TRBJ2-1): DAMVIQNPRYQVTQFGKPVTLSCSQTLNHNVMYWYQQKSSQAPKLLFHYYDKDFNNEADTPDNFQSRRPNTSFCFLDIRSPGLGDTAMYLCATSGASGRLYEQFFGPGTRLTVL.

The chain employs TRBV5-4 and TRBJ1-3, with D hard to call. Trimming removed 4 bases at V and 0 bases at J, with 11 bases between. Germline assignment: CDR1 SGHNT and CDR2 YYREEE (reference sequence). The CDR3 has 15 residues. The CDR3 here is CASSPDLSSGNTIYF. The CDR3 coding sequence is TGTGCCAGCAGCCCAGACTTGAGCTCTGGAAACACCATATATTTT.